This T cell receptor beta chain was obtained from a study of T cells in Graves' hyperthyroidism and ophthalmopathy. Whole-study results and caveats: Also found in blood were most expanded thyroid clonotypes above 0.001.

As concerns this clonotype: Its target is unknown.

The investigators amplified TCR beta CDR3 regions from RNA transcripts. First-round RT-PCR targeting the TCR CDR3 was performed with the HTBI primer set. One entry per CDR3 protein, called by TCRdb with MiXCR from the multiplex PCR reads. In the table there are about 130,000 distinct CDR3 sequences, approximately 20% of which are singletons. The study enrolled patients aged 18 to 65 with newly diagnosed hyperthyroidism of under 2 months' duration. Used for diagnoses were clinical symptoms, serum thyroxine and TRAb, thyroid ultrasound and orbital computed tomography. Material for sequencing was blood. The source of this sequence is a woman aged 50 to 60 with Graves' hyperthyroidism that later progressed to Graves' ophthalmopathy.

CDR3 bases: TGTGCCTGGACTAGACGCCTTAGACTCGACAGAGGTGAAAAACTGTTTTTT. Translation gives CAWTRRLRLDRGEKLFF. The rearrangement links TRBV30 to TRBJ1-4, with D perhaps matching TRBD1 (5 bases). The CDR3 is 17 amino acids. Deletions cut 4 bases from V and 7 bases from J, with 25 bases between. Germline V CDR1 and CDR2: GTSNPN, SVGIG (reference sequence).